Presented here are 18 T cell receptor beta chains from one specimen sequenced in a study of beta chain features in type 1 diabetes. Expressed TCRB transcripts were sequenced because the entire RNA isolate underwent reverse transcription. TCRdb's copy holds only in-frame clones and misses some; the assay was immunoSEQ multiplex PCR. The table lists hundreds of thousands of clones, around 15% of them singletons. Sequenced input: naive CD4+ T cells from blood. These TCRs come from a man between 18 and 29 years old in good health.

The chain links TRBV6-5 to TRBJ2-2, with D hard to call. Germline lookup yields CDR1 MNHEY and CDR2 SVGAGI. Trimming took 6 bases from V and 3 from J, leaving 5 bases between them. The CDR3 contains 12 residues. The CDR3 DNA reads as TGTGCCAGCAGGTTATACACCGGGGAGCTGTTTTTT. This codes for CASRLYTGELFF.

J is TRBJ1-1 and V is TRBV4-1, with D unresolved. Trimming cost V 2 bases and J 0 bases, with 10 bases left between them. CDR3 length: 15 residues. The germline V gene encodes CDR1 MGHRA and CDR2 YSYEKL. CDR3 bases: TGCGCCAGCAGCCAAAGATCCTTCATGAACACTGAAGCTTTCTTT. It is translated as CASSQRSFMNTEAFF.

The CDR3 sequence is CASSPKGTGIQYF. For the CDR3, the DNA is TGTGCCAGCAGCCCGAAGGGGACTGGCATTCAGTACTTC. V usage is TRBV7-3 and J usage is TRBJ2-4, with D perhaps matching TRBD2 (6 bases). From germline, CDR1 is SGHTA and CDR2 FQGTGA. This CDR3 spans 13 amino acids. Trimming cost V 5 bases and J 9 bases, with 14 bases left between them.

The genes are TRBV5-4 and TRBJ1-4; TRBD1 agrees at 7 bases. CDR1 SGHNT and CDR2 YYREEE come from the germline V gene (reference sequence). The CDR3 contains 14 residues. J lost 3 bases, V lost 1 base, and 0 bases had no gene match. This chain's CDR3 is CASSLTGANEKLFF. The CDR3 coding sequence is TGTGCCAGCAGCTTGACAGGGGCTAATGAAAAACTGTTTTTT.

The V and J genes are TRBV18 and TRBJ1-1; tentatively, D is TRBD1 (6 bases). V gave up 2 bases and J gave up 4 bases, with 14 bases separating them. The germline CDR1 and CDR2 sequences are KGHSH and LQKENI. The CDR3 consists of 15 residues. The CDR3 bases are TGTGCCAGCTCACCAGTGGGGGCAGGGTTCACTGAAGCTTTCTTT. Its protein product is CASSPVGAGFTEAFF. Complete variable domain (other parts from reference TRBV18 and TRBJ1-1): NAGVMQNPRHLVRRRGQEARLRCSPMKGHSHVYWYRQLPEEGLKFMVYLQKENIIDESGMPKERFSAEFPKEGPSILRIQQVVRGDSAAYFCASSPVGAGFTEAFFGQGTRLTVV.

The gene calls are TRBV28 and TRBJ1-5; weak D call: TRBD1 (6 bases). This CDR3 is 13 amino acids long. Trimming took 5 bases from V and 3 from J, leaving 8 bases between them. The germline CDR1 and CDR2 sequences are MDHEN and SYDVKM. The CDR3 reads CASSTGINQPQHF. The DNA of the CDR3 is TGTGCCAGCAGTACAGGGATCAATCAGCCCCAGCATTTT.

The chain links TRBV28 to TRBJ2-5; weak D call: TRBD2 (7 bases). Trimming stripped 5 bases from V and 1 base from J, with 17 bases between. CDR1 is MDHEN and CDR2 is SYDVKM in the germline V gene. The CDR3 consists of 16 residues. The CDR3 DNA is TGTGCCAGCAGTCCCCCCCGGGGGGCGCTCCAAGAGACCCAGTACTTC. Its translation: CASSPPRGALQETQYF.

This clone was seen a handful of times. This sequence joins TRBV6-5 and TRBJ1-3, with D unclear. Germline CDR1 is MNHEY and CDR2 is SVGAGI. The CDR3 is 13 amino acids. Trimming cost V 4 bases and J 0 bases, with 4 bases left between them. The CDR3: CASSLSSGNTIYF. The CDR3 nucleotides read TGTGCCAGCAGTTTGAGCTCTGGAAACACCATATATTTT.

The chain combines TRBV5-4 with TRBJ2-1; D not certain. CDR1 and CDR2 (germline): SGHNT, YYREEE (reference sequence). Trimming shortened V by 0 bases and J by 7 bases, and 8 bases separated the two germline ends. This CDR3 spans 13 amino acids. CDR3 sequence (DNA): TGTGCCAGCAGCTTGGATTTTGGAAATGAGCAGTTCTTC. Translation gives CASSLDFGNEQFF.

The CDR3 bases are TGTGCCAGCAGTCAAGCGCGTAGCTCCTACAATGAGCAGTTCTTC. Translation gives CASSQARSSYNEQFF. The J gene is TRBJ2-1, the V gene TRBV28; no clear D gene. This CDR3 is 15 amino acids long. CDR1 and CDR2 from the germline V gene are MDHEN and SYDVKM. V shed 5 bases and J shed 0 bases, with 11 bases lying between them.

The sample holds a few counts of this clone. The sample holds other DNA sequences that translate to the same CDR3. The chain is built from TRBV5-1 and TRBJ2-5; tentatively, D is TRBD2 (5 bases). V was trimmed by 0 bases and J by 3 bases, leaving 6 bases between them. Germline V gives CDR1 SGHRS, CDR2 YFSETQ. There are 13 residues in the CDR3. CDR3 DNA sequence: TGCGCCAGCAGCTTGGCCGGGAAAGAGACCCAGTACTTC. Its protein product is CASSLAGKETQYF.

This clone was seen more than once but under ten times. The chain recombines TRBV27 with TRBJ1-1, with 7 bases identical to TRBD1. The germline V gene has CDR1 MNHEY and CDR2 SMNVEV (reference sequence). This CDR3 is 17 amino acids long. V lost 4 bases to trimming and J lost 1 base; unmatched junction nucleotides: 12. CDR3 bases: TGTGCCAGCAGTTCCCCGATCTTACAGGGGAGGAACACTGAAGCTTTCTTT. It specifies CASSSPILQGRNTEAFF.

This clone has a handful of counts. The chain is built from TRBV5-4 and TRBJ2-5, with no clear D. Trimming stripped 3 bases from V and 6 bases from J, with 9 bases between. The CDR3 runs 12 residues. The germline V gene has CDR1 SGHNT and CDR2 YYREEE (reference sequence). CDR3 sequence (DNA): TGTGCCAGCAGCTCGGTGGAAAAGACCCAGTACTTC. Translation gives CASSSVEKTQYF.

The genes are TRBV19 and TRBJ2-5; D not resolved. This CDR3 has 14 amino acids. From germline, CDR1 is LNHDA and CDR2 SQIVND (reference sequence). V lost 5 bases and J lost 1, with 11 bases in between. The CDR3 DNA reads as TGTGCCAGTAGTTCTCGCCAACTCCAAGAGACCCAGTACTTC. It specifies CASSSRQLQETQYF.

The chain carries TRBV29-1 and TRBJ2-7, with 12 bases fitting TRBD2. The length of the CDR3 is 13 residues. The germline V gene has CDR1 SQVTM and CDR2 ANQGSEA. Trimming cost V 7 bases and J 7 bases; bases outside gene matches: 8. CDR3: CSARLAGVGEQYF. CDR3 coding DNA: TGCAGCGCAAGACTAGCGGGAGTCGGAGAGCAGTACTTC.

The J gene is TRBJ1-1, the V gene TRBV27; a weak D match, TRBD1 (6 bases). The V end was cut by 5 bases, the J end by 3 bases, with 16 bases between. Germline V lookup: CDR1 MNHEY, CDR2 SMNVEV (reference sequence). The CDR3 is 15 amino acids. The CDR3 is CASSLRSGADTEAFF. The CDR3, as DNA: TGTGCCAGCAGTCTCCGCTCAGGGGCCGACACTGAAGCTTTCTTT.

The rearrangement uses TRBV7-2 and TRBJ2-7, with D perhaps matching TRBD1 or TRBD2 (5 bases each). Per germline, CDR1 SGHTA and CDR2 FQGNSA. This CDR3 is 15 amino acids long. The ends were cut back, 5 bases at V and 2 bases at J, with 16 bases in the middle. The CDR3 coding sequence is TGTGCCAGCAGCCCATCCCGGGACGCCACCTACGAGCAGTACTTC. This encodes CASSPSRDATYEQYF. Full variable domain (rest looked up from reference TRBV7-2 and TRBJ2-7): GAGVSQSPSNKVTEKGKDVELRCDPISGHTALYWYRQSLGQGLEFLIYFQGNSAPDKSGLPSDRFSAERTGGSVSTLTIQRTQQEDSAVYLCASSPSRDATYEQYFGPGTRLTVT.

V gene TRBV25-1 combines with J gene TRBJ2-2; tentatively, D is TRBD2 (6 bases). In germline, CDR1 is MGHDK, CDR2 SYGVNS. V lost 6 bases to trimming and J lost 6 bases, with 14 bases between them. This CDR3 spans 14 amino acids. CDR3 protein: CASRDSGRAGELFF. CDR3 nucleotide sequence: TGTGCCAGCAGGGATAGCGGACGGGCCGGGGAGCTGTTTTTT.